This TCR beta chain was recovered during a study of blood T cells in healthy people across ages. The authors ran a second PCR of about 6 to 11 cycles using a sample-barcoded 5' primer and a J-beta primer mix. Every single cDNA molecule received a tag from a template-switch adaptor with 12 random nucleotides. TCRdb re-called the 5' RACE reads with MiXCR, one entry per CDR3 protein. This table holds about 640,000 distinct CDR3 sequences, roughly 53% found once. Study outcomes and limitations: Observed TCR beta diversity showed a strong correlation with the percentage of naive T cells as measured by flow cytometry. There was no known CMV status for donors, so expanded clonotype changes were possibly confounded.

In regard to this clonotype: Its antigen remains unidentified.

Isolation recovered at least 6.5 million PBMCs from every sample. V was clipped by 3 bases and J by 6 bases, with 12 bases between them. Germline V gene lookup returns CDR1 DFQATT and CDR2 SNEGSKA (reference sequence). The CDR3 extends over 14 amino acids. The gene calls are TRBV20-1 and TRBJ1-6; no clear D. The sample taken for sequencing was blood. The origin of this receptor is a man in his 60s in good health. CDR3 nucleotide sequence: TGCAGTGCTAGGACTCCGGGCAGTAATTCACCCCTCCACTTT. Residues: CSARTPGSNSPLHF.